The clone carrying this T cell receptor beta chain has only a few counts. Antigen unknown. For the second PCR, which ran for about 6 to 12 cycles, a sample-barcoded 5' primer and a J-beta primer mix were used. TCRdb analysed the 5' RACE reads with MiXCR anew, one entry per CDR3 protein. This table has approximately 780,000 distinct CDR3 sequences, 25% to 30% appearing once. The record originates from a study of blood T cells in healthy people across ages. General study points: There was a strong correlation between TCR beta diversity and naive T cell percentage.

The germline gives CDR1 GTSNPN, CDR2 SVGIG (reference sequence). This CDR3 is 12 amino acids long. Trimming removed 4 bases from V and 4 bases from J, with 10 bases in between. These data were likewise used in another study, on T cells of mothers and their children. That paper states: According to the study, all extracted RNA entered cDNA synthesis at about 1.6 ug per 15 ul.

Sequencing was done on a sample of blood. The chain is built from TRBV30 and TRBJ2-5; D is unresolved. This clonotype was obtained from a boy aged 10-17 years in good health. The CDR3 DNA is TGTGCCTGGAACAGCGTGAGAGAGACCCAGTACTTC. It encodes CAWNSVRETQYF.